This TCR beta chain is drawn from a study of cytomegalovirus exposure and HLA in healthy donors. 60 Vbeta and 13 Jbeta primers were used in PCR. Here immunoSEQ multiplex PCR was the method, and the copy in TCRdb shows in-frame clones only, minus some. Here the sample spans some 100,000 clones, 75% to 85% being singletons. This clone occurred once. The antigen is undetermined. This CDR3 has 16 amino acids. Germline CDR1 and CDR2: MGHDK and SYGVNS. The junction had 5 bases not matched to a gene; V was cut back by 3 bases and J by 3 bases. Overall study results and limits: Per published reports, the classifier diagnosed cytomegalovirus status with high specificity and sensitivity. A missense DCLRE1C variant was associated with V- and J-gene trimming of TCR beta chains in a later analysis, and an independent cohort replicated the association.

This receptor was identified in a female donor in good health and CMV-seropositive. Sequenced input: PBMCs. The genes are TRBV25-1 and TRBJ2-2; 9 bases agree with TRBD1. The CDR3 protein is CASSEIGTGYTGELFF. As DNA, the CDR3 is TGTGCCAGCAGTGAGATTGGGACAGGGTACACCGGGGAGCTGTTTTTT.